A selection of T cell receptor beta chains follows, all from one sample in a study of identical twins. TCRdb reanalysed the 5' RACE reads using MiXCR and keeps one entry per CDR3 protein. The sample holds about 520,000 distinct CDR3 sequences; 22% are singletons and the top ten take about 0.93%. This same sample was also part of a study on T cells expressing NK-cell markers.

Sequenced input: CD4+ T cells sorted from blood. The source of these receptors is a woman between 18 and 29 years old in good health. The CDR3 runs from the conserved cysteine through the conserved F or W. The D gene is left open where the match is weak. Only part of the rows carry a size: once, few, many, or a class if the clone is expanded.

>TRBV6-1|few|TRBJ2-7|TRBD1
CASGTQGYSGEQYF
TGTGCCAGCGGGACACAGGGGTACTCGGGCGAGCAGTACTTC
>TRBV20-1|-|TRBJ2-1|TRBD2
CSASRRAGGDEQFF
TGCAGTGCTAGCCGGAGAGCGGGAGGGGATGAGCAGTTCTTC
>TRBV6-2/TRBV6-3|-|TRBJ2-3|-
CASSLPSGFRTDTQYF
TGTGCCAGCAGCCTCCCTAGTGGGTTCCGGACAGATACGCAGTATTTT
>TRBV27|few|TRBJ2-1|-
CASSLNRAQQWRKFF
TGTGCCAGCAGTTTGAACCGGGCCCAACAATGGAGGAAGTTCTTC
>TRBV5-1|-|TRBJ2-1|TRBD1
CASSYRPGTGRGNEQFF
TGCGCCAGCAGCTATCGTCCCGGGACAGGGAGAGGGAATGAGCAGTTCTTC
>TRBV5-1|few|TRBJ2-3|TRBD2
CASSSPGLAGADTQYF
TGCGCCAGCAGCTCCCCGGGACTAGCGGGAGCCGATACGCAGTATTTT
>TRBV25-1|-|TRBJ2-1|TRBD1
CARDDRGVNEQFF
TGTGCCAGGGATGACAGGGGTGTCAATGAGCAGTTCTTC
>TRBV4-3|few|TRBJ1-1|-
CASSQDGGRGTEAFF
TGCGCCAGCAGCCAAGATGGGGGGCGAGGAACTGAAGCTTTCTTT
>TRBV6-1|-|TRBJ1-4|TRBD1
CASTRTGGGEKLFF
TGTGCCAGCACCAGGACAGGGGGAGGTGAAAAACTGTTTTTT
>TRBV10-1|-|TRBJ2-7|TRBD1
CASSGGQGNYYEQYF
TGCGCCAGCAGCGGGGGACAGGGAAATTACTACGAGCAGTACTTC
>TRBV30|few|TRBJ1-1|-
CAWSVHGGFEEAFF
TGTGCCTGGAGTGTACACGGGGGCTTTGAGGAAGCTTTCTTT
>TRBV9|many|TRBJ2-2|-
CASSVDPRLDTGELFF
TGTGCCAGCAGCGTAGACCCCCGGCTCGACACCGGGGAGCTGTTTTTT
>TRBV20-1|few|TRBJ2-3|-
CSASRWLSSDTQYF
TGCAGTGCTAGCCGATGGTTGAGCTCAGATACGCAGTATTTT
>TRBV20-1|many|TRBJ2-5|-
CSARVETQYF
TGCAGTGCTAGAGTGGAGACCCAGTACTTC
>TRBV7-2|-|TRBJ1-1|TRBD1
CASSSWTGDTEAFF
TGTGCCAGCAGCTCCTGGACAGGGGACACTGAAGCTTTCTTT
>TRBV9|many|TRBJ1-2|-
CASSVVPGGDHLGYTF
TGTGCCAGCAGCGTAGTCCCCGGGGGGGACCATCTTGGCTACACCTTC
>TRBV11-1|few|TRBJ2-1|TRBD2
CASSPAGLAGNLAYNEQFF
TGTGCCAGCAGCCCAGCTGGGCTAGCGGGTAACCTTGCCTACAATGAGCAGTTCTTC
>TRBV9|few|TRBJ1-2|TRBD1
CASSEGTGHPYGYTF
TGTGCCAGCAGCGAGGGGACAGGGCACCCCTATGGCTACACCTTC
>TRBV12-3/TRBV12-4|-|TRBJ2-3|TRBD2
CASSLMGLAGANTQYF
TGTGCCAGCAGTTTAATGGGACTAGCGGGAGCAAATACGCAGTATTTT
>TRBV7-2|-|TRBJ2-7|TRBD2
CASSLRPGLAGSPEQYF
TGTGCCAGCAGCTTACGCCCGGGACTAGCGGGGAGCCCCGAGCAGTACTTC
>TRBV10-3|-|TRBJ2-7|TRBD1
CAISAGTAWGQYF
TGTGCCATCAGTGCGGGGACAGCCTGGGGGCAGTACTTC
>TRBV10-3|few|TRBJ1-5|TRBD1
CAISAKQGDQPQHF
TGTGCCATCAGTGCCAAACAGGGGGATCAGCCCCAGCATTTT
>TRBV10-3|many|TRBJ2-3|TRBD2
CATTSGPTDTQYF
TGTGCCACGACTAGCGGTCCCACAGATACGCAGTATTTT
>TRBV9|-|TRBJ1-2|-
CASSVSRTAGANYGYTF
TGTGCCAGCAGCGTCTCTCGAACGGCAGGGGCCAACTATGGCTACACCTTC
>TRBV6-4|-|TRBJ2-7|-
CASKVVGGEQYF
TGTGCCAGCAAGGTTGTAGGTGGCGAGCAGTACTTC
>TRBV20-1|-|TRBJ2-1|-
CSARDLGGKDEQFF
TGCAGTGCTAGAGATCTAGGGGGAAAGGATGAGCAGTTCTTC